This TCR beta chain was retrieved from a study of T-cell reconstitution after alpha-beta-depleted transplantation in children. Preparing the TCRbeta library involved the use of unique molecular identifiers. TCRdb ran MiXCR on the PCR reads and lists one entry per CDR3 protein. The repertoire consists of 250,000 to 300,000 distinct CDR3 sequences, with almost 8% occurring once and the leading ten covering approximately 8.2%. V trimming: 8 bases; J trimming: 5 bases; junction bases outside the gene matches: 17. The CDR3 length is 17 residues. Per germline, CDR1 SGHRS and CDR2 YFSETQ. This clonotype was counted many times. Its antigen is not known. Overall study findings and caveats: By one year post-transplant, T-cell counts and diversity largely arose from T cells that were newly produced. From surviving recipient T cells and thymic progenitors came the high day-60 TCRbeta diversity observed in some patients.

J is TRBJ2-3 and V is TRBV5-1; 10 positions match TRBD2. Material: peripheral blood, obtained 360 days after TCRalphabeta/CD19-depleted stem cell transplant. This receptor was taken from a female patient aged 2-10 years who had a stem cell transplant for Fanconi anemia, so the T cells may come from the graft donor. The CDR3 spells CASKGGLAGVPVDTQYF. CDR3 nucleotide sequence: TGCGCCAGTAAAGGAGGCCTAGCGGGGGTCCCGGTAGATACGCAGTATTTT.